Shown below are 30 T cell receptor beta chains from a single sample sequenced in a study of shared clonotypes between healthy human individuals. Sequencing used immunoSEQ multiplex PCR; TCRdb keeps in-frame clones, though not all of them. The top ten hold about 1.2% of the sample, which has over a million clones, approximately 96% seen once. The sample comprised naive CD4+ T cells sorted from blood. Subset specified: CD45RA+ positively selected. These receptors came from a man aged 25-45 years in good health.

The V call is TRBV19, the J call TRBJ2-2, with 12 bases matching TRBD2. V trimming: 0 bases; J trimming: 4 bases; junction bases outside the gene matches: 6. This CDR3 has 18 residues. Germline CDR1 reads LNHDA; CDR2 reads SQIVND (reference sequence). The CDR3 here is CASSIDPPLAGGTGELFF. The DNA of the CDR3 is TGTGCCAGTAGTATAGACCCCCCACTAGCGGGGGGCACCGGGGAGCTGTTTTTT.

The gene calls are TRBV2 and TRBJ2-3, with 8 nucleotides matching TRBD1. V was clipped by 5 bases and J by 4 bases; unmatched bases: 11. The germline CDR1 and CDR2 sequences are SNHLY and FYNNEI. This CDR3 has 16 residues. CDR3 amino acids: CASSPGTGIGADTQYF. In DNA, the CDR3 is TGTGCCAGCAGTCCCGGGACAGGAATTGGCGCAGATACGCAGTATTTT.

This chain uses TRBV6-1 with TRBJ2-1; D is unresolved. V lost 3 bases, J lost 0 bases, and 9 bases lay in between. Germline V lookup: CDR1 MNHNS, CDR2 SASEGT. The CDR3 length is 15 residues. DNA for the CDR3: TGTGCCAGCAGTGAGATGTGGAGCTCCTACAATGAGCAGTTCTTC. Encoded protein: CASSEMWSSYNEQFF.

The J gene is TRBJ2-2, the V gene TRBV9; 8 bases align to TRBD1. Germline V CDR1 and CDR2: SGDLS, YYNGEE. The CDR3 is made up of 15 amino acids. The ends lost 3 bases at V and 6 bases at J; junction bases unmatched: 7. CDR3 in DNA: TGTGCCAGCAGCGAAACAGGGGGTAGAGCCGGGGAGCTGTTTTTT. It specifies CASSETGGRAGELFF.

The rearrangement links TRBV5-1 to TRBJ2-1; 8 nucleotides line up with TRBD1. The CDR3 runs to 14 residues. V lost 6 bases to trimming and J lost 6 bases; unmatched junction nucleotides: 8. The germline gives CDR1 SGHRS, CDR2 YFSETQ. The CDR3 region is CASTFRDRTNEQFF. The CDR3 nucleotides read TGCGCCAGCACCTTTAGGGACAGGACCAATGAGCAGTTCTTC.

This clone was counted only a few times. Other DNA variants within this sample encode the same CDR3. The chain links TRBV5-4 to TRBJ1-4, with 7 nucleotides matching TRBD1. Germline V gives CDR1 SGHNT, CDR2 YYREEE (reference sequence). The CDR3 contains 14 residues. Germline trimming cut 4 bases from V and 4 bases from J; bases unmatched to any gene: 4. CDR3 residues: CASSRTGNNEKLFF. CDR3 coding DNA: TGTGCCAGCAGCAGGACAGGAAATAATGAAAAACTGTTTTTT.

The chain recombines TRBV7-9 with TRBJ2-7; weak D call: TRBD1 (5 bases). Germline V gene sequence: CDR1 SEHNR, CDR2 FQNEAQ (reference sequence). The CDR3 length is 14 residues. Trimming took 5 bases from V and 9 from J, leaving 20 bases between them. The CDR3 sequence: CASSTTVPPLRQYF. The CDR3 bases are TGTGCCAGCAGCACGACAGTGCCCCCGCTTCGGCAGTACTTC.

The chain employs TRBV15 and TRBJ2-7; 9 bases line up with TRBD1. CDR3 length: 15 amino acids. Trimming removed 3 bases from V and 2 bases from J; junction bases left unmatched: 5. Germline V lookup: CDR1 LNHNV, CDR2 YYDKDF (reference sequence). DNA of the CDR3: TGTGCCACCAGCAGCTGGGGACAGGGAGCCTACGAGCAGTACTTC. Its protein product is CATSSWGQGAYEQYF. The full variable domain, in which reference TRBV15 and TRBJ2-7 provide the parts outside the CDR3, is DAMVIQNPRYQVTQFGKPVTLSCSQTLNHNVMYWYQQKSSQAPKLLFHYYDKDFNNEADTPDNFQSRRPNTSFCFLDIRSPGLGDTAMYLCATSSWGQGAYEQYFGPGTRLTVT.

The V call is TRBV5-1, the J call TRBJ2-1; 8 nucleotides align to TRBD2. Germline V gene data show CDR1 as SGHRS and CDR2 as YFSETQ. The CDR3 length is 15 residues. V was clipped by 6 bases and J by 7 bases; unmatched bases: 12. CDR3 bases: TGCGCCAGCACCCCCTACGGGAGGGCCATAAATGAGCAGTTCTTC. Its translation is CASTPYGRAINEQFF.

CDR3 residues: CAWSVIGVTEAFF. The CDR3 nucleotides are TGTGCCTGGAGTGTCATAGGGGTCACTGAAGCTTTCTTT. The chain uses TRBV30 and TRBJ1-1, with TRBD1 as a possible D gene (5 bases). The CDR3 is 13 amino acids. Trimming shortened V by 0 bases and J by 4 bases, and 9 bases separated the two germline ends. Germline lookup yields CDR1 GTSNPN and CDR2 SVGIG (reference sequence).

The DNA for the CDR3 is TGCGCCAGCAGCCCTTTCGCAGGGGGCGTTTTGGATAATTCACCCCTCCACTTT. It yields the protein CASSPFAGGVLDNSPLHF. The chain joins TRBV5-1 to TRBJ1-6, with 8 nucleotides matching TRBD1. Germline V gene data show CDR1 as SGHRS and CDR2 as YFSETQ. The J segment lost 5 bases and the V segment lost 4 bases, leaving 14 bases of the junction unmatched. The CDR3 consists of 18 residues.

Comment on this clone: This same CDR3 is encoded by further DNA sequences in the sample. The chain carries TRBV28 and TRBJ2-7, with 7 bases lining up with TRBD1. V dropped 5 bases and J dropped 1; count of bases not matched to a gene: 5. Per the germline V gene, CDR1 is MDHEN and CDR2 is SYDVKM. The CDR3 sequence is 14 residues long. CDR3 sequence reads: CASSPRDRSYEQYF. The CDR3 nucleotides read TGTGCCAGCAGTCCCCGGGACAGATCCTACGAGCAGTACTTC.

The chain uses TRBV28 and TRBJ2-2, with TRBD2 identical over 15 bases. V trimming: 5 bases; J trimming: 5 bases; junction bases outside the gene matches: 6. CDR1 is MDHEN, CDR2 SYDVKM, per germline. The CDR3 extends over 17 amino acids. CDR3: CASSLGTSGRRTGELFF. CDR3 bases: TGTGCCAGCAGTCTCGGGACTAGCGGGAGGAGGACCGGGGAGCTGTTTTTT.

This clone appeared a single time. The V gene is TRBV27, the J gene TRBJ1-5; 9 positions agree with TRBD1. CDR3 length equals 14 residues. CDR1 and CDR2 from the germline V gene are MNHEY and SMNVEV (reference sequence). The junction had 6 bases not matched to a gene; V was cut back by 6 bases and J by 6 bases. The CDR3 spells CASSYRQGGQPQHF. The CDR3 coding sequence is TGTGCCAGCAGCTACCGACAGGGGGGTCAGCCCCAGCATTTT.

Concerning this clone: This CDR3 is also generated by other DNA sequences in the sample. The chain joins TRBV18 to TRBJ2-1; D uncertain. The CDR3 spans 11 residues. With 6 bases removed from V and 5 bases from J, the gap between germline ends came to 5 bases. The germline CDR1 and CDR2 sequences are KGHSH and LQKENI. The CDR3 DNA reads as TGTGCCAGCTCTCCTAACAATGAGCAGTTCTTC. Amino acid sequence: CASSPNNEQFF.

The rearrangement uses TRBV11-1 and TRBJ2-3; the D gene is possibly TRBD2 (6 bases). The germline V and J ends were trimmed by 7 bases and 3 bases, with 17 bases remaining between them. CDR1 and CDR2 (germline): SGHAT, FQDESV (reference sequence). The CDR3 loop spans 15 amino acids. The CDR3 reads CASTPTQGGTDTQYF. CDR3 coding DNA: TGTGCCAGCACCCCGACCCAAGGAGGGACAGATACGCAGTATTTT.

The chain joins TRBV7-8 to TRBJ2-3; tentatively, D is TRBD1 or TRBD2 (5 bases each). CDR3 length: 15 residues. Trimming pared 0 bases from V and 0 bases from J, leaving 7 bases between. Looked up from germline, CDR1 is SGHVS and CDR2 is FQNEAQ. The CDR3 loop reads CASSLAGPSTDTQYF. The CDR3 nucleotides are TGTGCCAGCAGCTTAGCGGGACCTAGCACAGATACGCAGTATTTT.

The chain is built from TRBV7-8 and TRBJ2-3; D is ambiguous. Germline CDR1 is SGHVS and CDR2 is FQNEAQ. The CDR3 runs to 14 residues. Trimming removed 9 bases at V and 6 bases at J, with 19 bases between. The DNA for the CDR3 is TGTGCCAGTACGTATCAGTTGGGATTCGATACGCAGTATTTT. Amino acids: CASTYQLGFDTQYF.

The chain recombines TRBV14 with TRBJ2-3; D unclear. CDR1 and CDR2 (germline): SGHDN, FVKESK. There are 11 residues in the CDR3. The V and J ends lost 1 base and 11 bases respectively, with 7 bases between them. For the CDR3, the DNA is TGTGCCAGCAGCCAAGTCAGAGAGCAGTATTTT. Protein product: CASSQVREQYF.

This rearrangement joins TRBV11-2 to TRBJ2-7; 7 nucleotides match TRBD1. Unmatched junction bases numbered 8, after V lost 3 bases and J lost 6 bases. Germline V CDR1 and CDR2: SGHAT, FQNNGV. CDR3 length: 14 residues. CDR3 sequence: CASSFAGGSGEQYF. In nucleotides, the CDR3 is TGTGCCAGCAGCTTTGCAGGGGGTTCGGGCGAGCAGTACTTC.

This clone is a singleton in its sample. This chain connects TRBV11-2 to TRBJ2-2, with D tentatively TRBD1 (6 bases). Per the germline V gene, CDR1 is SGHAT and CDR2 is FQNNGV. Trimming took 2 bases from V and 0 from J, leaving 13 bases between them. The CDR3 is 17 residues long. CDR3 DNA sequence: TGTGCCAGCAGCTTACTATCTGGACAGACGAACACCGGGGAGCTGTTTTTT. Amino acids: CASSLLSGQTNTGELFF. Supplemented by reference TRBV11-2 and TRBJ2-2, the full variable domain reads EAGVAQSPRYKIIEKRQSVAFWCNPISGHATLYWYQQILGQGPKLLIQFQNNGVVDDSQLPKDRFSAERLKGVDSTLKIQPAKLEDSAVYLCASSLLSGQTNTGELFFGEGSRLTVL.

V and J are TRBV28 and TRBJ1-5, with D hard to call. Trimming shortened V by 6 bases and J by 3 bases, and 15 bases separated the two germline ends. The CDR3 length is 15 residues. Germline CDR1 is MDHEN and CDR2 is SYDVKM. The CDR3 DNA reads TGTGCCAGCAGCCTAATAGGGTTTTTCAATCAGCCCCAGCATTTT. The encoded protein is CASSLIGFFNQPQHF.

The CDR3 coding sequence is TGTGCCAGCAGCCAACAGTCCGGGACAGCTGTGAACACTGAAGCTTTCTTT. Its protein product is CASSQQSGTAVNTEAFF. This rearrangement joins TRBV4-2 to TRBJ1-1; 7 bases fit TRBD1. The CDR3 totals 17 residues. V was clipped by 2 bases and J by 0 bases; unmatched bases: 9. CDR1 and CDR2 (germline): LGHNA, YNFKEQ.

The CDR3 region is CASSAGLGETQYF. The CDR3 region has the DNA TGTGCCAGCAGCGCGGGCCTGGGCGAGACCCAGTACTTC. The genes are TRBV11-2 and TRBJ2-5; D may be TRBD2 (5 bases). The germline V gene encodes CDR1 SGHAT and CDR2 FQNNGV. V was clipped by 5 bases and J by 5 bases, with 12 bases between them. The CDR3 is 13 amino acids.

The V gene is TRBV28, the J gene TRBJ2-7, with TRBD2 matching over 7 bases. The trim removed 3 bases at V and 6 bases at J, leaving 14 bases unmatched. The CDR3 sequence is 16 residues long. Germline V CDR1 and CDR2: MDHEN, SYDVKM. Written as DNA, the CDR3 is TGTGCCAGCAGTTTCCCCCTAGGACTAGTTACCTCCGAGCAGTACTTC. Translated, it gives CASSFPLGLVTSEQYF.

The V and J genes are TRBV5-5 and TRBJ2-3, with 13 bases identical to TRBD2. There are 16 residues in the CDR3. J was trimmed by 3 bases and V by 5 bases; bases with no gene match: 6. Looked up from germline, CDR1 is SGHKS and CDR2 is YYEKEE (reference sequence). The DNA for the CDR3 is TGTGCCAGCAGGCAGGAACTAGCGGGGGGGACAGATACGCAGTATTTT. Translation: CASRQELAGGTDTQYF.

CDR3: CASSPSGKGANVLTF. CDR3 in DNA: TGTGCCAGCTCACCCTCAGGGAAAGGGGCCAACGTCCTGACTTTC. The rearrangement joins TRBV18 to TRBJ2-6; tentative D call: TRBD1 (5 bases). The V end was cut by 3 bases, the J end by 4 bases, with 10 bases between. The germline CDR1 and CDR2 sequences are KGHSH and LQKENI. The CDR3 is 15 residues long.

In its sample, this clone was seen once. The same CDR3 also results from other DNA sequences found in this sample. The V gene is TRBV10-3, the J gene TRBJ1-5; 9 bases are a match to TRBD1. This CDR3 contains 14 residues. The V gene's germline CDR1 is ENHRY and CDR2 SYGVKD. The V and J ends lost 5 bases and 4 bases, in that order; junction bases with no gene match: 3. CDR3 in DNA: TGTGCCATCAGTCCGGGACAGGGTAATCAGCCCCAGCATTTT. Its translation: CAISPGQGNQPQHF.

The gene calls are TRBV4-2 and TRBJ2-2; TRBD1 agrees at 7 bases. Germline CDR1 reads LGHNA; CDR2 reads YNFKEQ. The CDR3 contains 16 residues. V trimming: 1 base; J trimming: 4 bases; junction bases outside the gene matches: 6. CDR3 DNA sequence: TGTGCCAGCAGCCAAGGGTCCCCAGGGGGCACCGGGGAGCTGTTTTTT. Its translation: CASSQGSPGGTGELFF.

On this clone: Distinct nucleotide sequences in the sample also encode this CDR3. The chain has TRBV5-1 and TRBJ2-1; 14 bases line up with TRBD2. Trimming cost V 3 bases and J 7 bases; bases outside gene matches: 3. The CDR3 length is 15 residues. Looked up from germline, CDR1 is SGHRS and CDR2 is YFSETQ. CDR3 region: CASSSGLAGVNEQFF. CDR3 bases: TGCGCCAGCAGCTCGGGACTAGCGGGAGTAAATGAGCAGTTCTTC. Complete variable domain (other parts from reference TRBV5-1 and TRBJ2-1): KAGVTQTPRYLIKTRGQQVTLSCSPISGHRSVSWYQQTPGQGLQFLFEYFSETQRNKGNFPGRFSGRQFSNSRSEMNVSTLELGDSALYLCASSSGLAGVNEQFFGPGTRLTVL.